The 23 T cell receptor beta chains presented below share a single source sample, sequenced in a study of cytomegalovirus exposure and HLA in healthy donors. The primer mix had 60 Vbeta and 13 Jbeta primers. Using immunoSEQ multiplex PCR, the repertoire was profiled, and TCRdb retains in-frame clones only, with some absent. The data hold about 250,000 clones, with around 90% observed a single time. Sequenced material: PBMCs. The receptors originated from a girl aged 2-9 years in good health and CMV-seronegative.

The gene calls are TRBV5-1 and TRBJ2-5; D is possibly TRBD2 (5 bases). In germline, CDR1 is SGHRS, CDR2 YFSETQ. This CDR3 contains 15 residues. Trimming cost V 7 bases and J 2 bases, with 18 bases left between them. CDR3: CASERGTWGQETQYF. CDR3 in DNA: TGCGCCAGCGAACGGGGTACCTGGGGTCAAGAGACCCAGTACTTC. Drawing the rest from reference TRBV5-1 and TRBJ2-5, the complete variable domain is KAGVTQTPRYLIKTRGQQVTLSCSPISGHRSVSWYQQTPGQGLQFLFEYFSETQRNKGNFPGRFSGRQFSNSRSEMNVSTLELGDSALYLCASERGTWGQETQYFGPGTRLLVL.

The chain uses TRBV14 and TRBJ1-3; D is uncertain. Per the germline V gene, CDR1 is SGHDN and CDR2 is FVKESK. V dropped 4 bases and J dropped 3 bases, with 4 bases sitting between them. This CDR3 is 12 amino acids long. The CDR3 DNA reads as TGTGCCAGCAGCCCCTTTGGAAACACCATATATTTT. Translation gives CASSPFGNTIYF.

This chain joins TRBV7-4 and TRBJ1-5; 7 bases are a match to TRBD1. Germline loops: CDR1 SGHVT, CDR2 SQSDAQ. Trimming took 4 bases from V and 3 from J; bases not matched to a gene: 6. This CDR3 spans 15 amino acids. The CDR3 here is CASSSPTGNNQPQHF. The CDR3 bases are TGTGCCAGCAGCTCCCCGACAGGGAACAATCAGCCCCAGCATTTT.

The rearrangement joins TRBV30 to TRBJ2-7; 7 nucleotides match TRBD1. V shed 1 base, J shed 6 bases, and the junction held 3 bases outside the gene matches. This CDR3 spans 12 amino acids. The V gene's germline CDR1 is GTSNPN and CDR2 SVGIG (reference sequence). The CDR3 loop is CAWSGQGSEQYF. The CDR3 region has the DNA TGTGCCTGGAGTGGACAGGGATCCGAGCAGTACTTC.

The rearrangement uses TRBV6-1 and TRBJ2-1; 9 bases agree with TRBD2. The germline CDR1 and CDR2 sequences are MNHNS and SASEGT. There are 16 residues in the CDR3. Losses at the gene ends were 4 bases for V and 3 bases for J; bases not matched to a gene: 7. The CDR3 nucleotides read TGTGCCAGCAGTGGGACTAGCGCCCGAAACTACAATGAGCAGTTCTTC. It specifies CASSGTSARNYNEQFF.

The J gene is TRBJ1-6, the V gene TRBV30, with D possibly being TRBD1 (6 bases). In germline, CDR1 is GTSNPN, CDR2 SVGIG (reference sequence). This CDR3 spans 15 amino acids. V shed 0 bases and J shed 5 bases, with 11 bases lying between them. The CDR3 DNA follows: TGTGCCTGGAGTGTAGGCGGGGGCAATAATTCACCCCTCCACTTT. It yields the protein CAWSVGGGNNSPLHF.

The chain employs TRBV27 and TRBJ1-2; possible D gene TRBD1, 5 bases. This CDR3 contains 14 residues. The V gene lost 6 bases and the J gene lost 3 bases, with 14 bases spanning the gap. In germline, CDR1 is MNHEY, CDR2 SMNVEV (reference sequence). The CDR3 nucleotides read TGTGCCAGCAGCCCCCTACGACAGTACTATGGCTACACCTTC. As protein: CASSPLRQYYGYTF.

V is TRBV4-1 and J is TRBJ2-5, with 7 bases identical to TRBD2. This CDR3 has 15 amino acids. Trimming at V came to 1 base and at J to 3 bases, leaving 5 bases not matched to a gene. Germline V gene data show CDR1 as MGHRA and CDR2 as YSYEKL. The CDR3 protein is CASSQADGGEETQYF. The CDR3 region has the DNA TGCGCCAGCAGCCAAGCTGATGGGGGGGAAGAGACCCAGTACTTC.

The chain is built from TRBV2 and TRBJ1-5, with TRBD1 identical over 7 bases. After removal of 8 bases from V and 4 bases from J, the junction contained 8 bases not matched to a gene. The CDR3 is made up of 14 amino acids. CDR1 is SNHLY and CDR2 is FYNNEI in the germline V gene. In DNA, the CDR3 is TGTGCCAGCGGTTACCGGGACAGAAATCAGCCCCAGCATTTT. It translates to CASGYRDRNQPQHF.

This sequence joins TRBV6-1 and TRBJ1-1; D may be TRBD1 (6 bases). The CDR3 covers 13 residues. V lost 8 bases and J 1 base, leaving 11 bases between the germline ends. CDR1 and CDR2 from the germline V gene are MNHNS and SASEGT. The CDR3 spells CASEGDQNTEAFF. The CDR3 DNA sequence: TGTGCCAGCGAGGGGGATCAGAACACTGAAGCTTTCTTT.

The chain uses TRBV11-3 and TRBJ2-3, with 7 bases aligning to TRBD1. The germline gives CDR1 SGHNT, CDR2 YENEEA. The CDR3 is made up of 16 amino acids. With 8 bases clipped from V and 0 bases from J, the junction kept 11 bases outside the gene matches. As DNA, the CDR3 is TGTGCCAGCTCCCTTCTGAAGGGGGCGAGCACAGATACGCAGTATTTT. Amino acid sequence: CASSLLKGASTDTQYF.

The V and J genes are TRBV4-1 and TRBJ2-7, with 10 bases identical to TRBD2. Looked up from germline, CDR1 is MGHRA and CDR2 is YSYEKL. The V segment lost 0 bases and the J segment 2 bases; nucleotides outside the gene matches: 4. The CDR3 is 16 residues long. The CDR3 bases are TGCGCCAGCAGCCAAGAAGGCCTAGCGGGAGCCTACGAGCAGTACTTC. Amino acids: CASSQEGLAGAYEQYF.

As for this clone: Its ends do not fully match the called genes, so a read error is possible. The chain is built from TRBV7-9 and TRBJ2-1; tentatively, D is TRBD1 (5 bases). The germline V gene has CDR1 SEHNR and CDR2 FQNEAQ (reference sequence). The CDR3 extends over 12 amino acids. DNA for the CDR3: TGTTCCAGCAGCTTGGGGCACAATGAGCAGTTCTTC. Its translation is CSSSLGHNEQFF.

The rearrangement joins TRBV27 to TRBJ2-7; D call uncertain. Germline V CDR1 and CDR2: MNHEY, SMNVEV (reference sequence). The CDR3 loop spans 14 amino acids. Trimming took 3 bases from V and 2 from J, leaving 11 bases between them. The CDR3 here is CASSFSGPAYEQYF. As DNA, the CDR3 is TGTGCCAGCAGTTTTAGTGGGCCCGCCTACGAGCAGTACTTC.

The V gene is TRBV6-6, the J gene TRBJ2-7; 12 nucleotides line up with TRBD2. This CDR3 spans 15 amino acids. V lost 3 bases, J lost 7 bases, and 7 bases stayed unmatched. Germline loops: CDR1 MNHNY, CDR2 SVGAGI (reference sequence). The CDR3 here is CASSYRLAGVREQYF. CDR3 in DNA: TGTGCCAGCAGTTATAGACTAGCGGGGGTCAGGGAGCAGTACTTC.

J is TRBJ2-7 and V is TRBV27; TRBD2 might be the D (6 bases). V was shortened by 3 bases and J by 3 bases, with 18 bases between the two germline ends. The CDR3 contains 16 residues. Germline V gene data show CDR1 as MNHEY and CDR2 as SMNVEV (reference sequence). The CDR3 sequence: CASSFSRPGLGYEQYF. For the CDR3, the DNA is TGTGCCAGCAGTTTCTCCCGGCCGGGACTGGGCTACGAGCAGTACTTC.

The chain employs TRBV6-5 and TRBJ2-1; D might be TRBD1 (6 bases). The CDR3 runs to 13 residues. V was shortened by 5 bases and J by 1 base, with 6 bases between the two germline ends. Germline CDR1 and CDR2: MNHEY and SVGAGI. CDR3 amino acids: CASSRGSYNEQFF. As DNA, the CDR3 is TGTGCCAGCAGTAGGGGGTCCTACAATGAGCAGTTCTTC.

The chain links TRBV30 to TRBJ2-3; TRBD2 is a possible D gene (6 bases). Germline CDR1 and CDR2: GTSNPN and SVGIG (reference sequence). This CDR3 has 15 residues. Trimming took off 0 bases at V and 5 bases at J, with 15 bases between the two ends. CDR3 in amino acids: CAWSVGLARRDTQYF. CDR3 DNA sequence: TGTGCCTGGAGTGTCGGGCTAGCGCGGAGAGATACGCAGTATTTT.

V is TRBV5-4 and J is TRBJ1-1, with a possible D match to TRBD1 (5 bases). Trimming cost V 7 bases and J 1 base, with 23 bases left between them. Germline values: CDR1 SGHNT, CDR2 YYREEE (reference sequence). CDR3 length: 17 residues. CDR3 amino acids: CASAGTFGAGSNTEAFF. Here the CDR3 DNA reads TGTGCCAGCGCAGGGACCTTTGGGGCGGGATCGAACACTGAAGCTTTCTTT. Full variable domain (remainder filled in from reference TRBV5-4 and TRBJ1-1): ETGVTQSPTHLIKTRGQQVTLRCSSQSGHNTVSWYQQALGQGPQFIFQYYREEENGRGNFPPRFSGLQFPNYSSELNVNALELDDSALYLCASAGTFGAGSNTEAFFGQGTRLTVV.

The genes are TRBV5-5 and TRBJ2-7; maybe TRBD2 (5 bases). V shed 0 bases and J shed 1 base, with 11 bases lying between them. Germline loops: CDR1 SGHKS, CDR2 YYEKEE (reference sequence). The CDR3 is 15 residues long. CDR3 residues: CASSLGSTGSYEQYF. The CDR3 nucleotides are TGTGCCAGCAGCTTGGGGTCAACGGGATCCTACGAGCAGTACTTC.

This clone was observed once. V gene TRBV5-5 combines with J gene TRBJ1-1; a possible D gene is TRBD1 (6 bases). This CDR3 comprises 15 residues. Germline V gene lookup returns CDR1 SGHKS and CDR2 YYEKEE (reference sequence). V dropped 5 bases and J dropped 4 bases, with 18 bases sitting between them. This chain's CDR3 is CASSLDQGGGTEAFF. In DNA form, the CDR3 reads TGTGCCAGCAGTTTAGACCAGGGAGGGGGCACTGAAGCTTTCTTT.

CDR3 residues: CSVRGTGTEAFF. DNA of the CDR3: TGCAGCGTTAGGGGGACAGGCACTGAAGCTTTCTTT. This chain joins TRBV29-1 and TRBJ1-1, with 8 bases lining up with TRBD1. The length of the CDR3 is 12 residues. V lost 5 bases to trimming and J lost 4 bases; unmatched junction nucleotides: 3. Germline CDR1 and CDR2: SQVTM and ANQGSEA. Full variable domain (missing parts from reference TRBV29-1 and TRBJ1-1): SAVISQKPSRDICQRGTSLTIQCQVDSQVTMMFWYRQQPGQSLTLIATANQGSEATYESGFVIDKFPISRPNLTFSTLTVSNMSPEDSSIYLCSVRGTGTEAFFGQGTRLTVV.

This clone appeared once. The CDR3 bases are TGTGCCATCACTAGCGGGCCGAACACCGGGGAGCTGTTTTTT. It codes for CAITSGPNTGELFF. The chain combines TRBV10-3 with TRBJ2-2, with 8 bases matching TRBD2. Germline V gene sequence: CDR1 ENHRY, CDR2 SYGVKD. V lost 7 bases, J lost 0 bases, and 1 base stayed unmatched. CDR3 length: 14 amino acids.